A selection of T cell receptor beta chains follows, all from one sample in a study of beta chain features in type 1 diabetes. TCRdb's copy holds only in-frame clones and misses some; the assay was immunoSEQ multiplex PCR. The sample has 500,000 to 650,000 clones, 9.5% to 15% seen once; the top ten hold around 0.12%. Sample: naive CD4+ T cells from blood. These receptors originate from a man aged 25-45 years with type 1 diabetes. Each CDR3 is given with its conserved first and last residue. The D gene is left open where the match is weak. Clone size appears in some rows only: once, few, many, or a class for an expanded clone.

TRBJ2-5,-,TRBV5-1,TRBD1,TGCGCCAGCAGCTTGACCGGGACAGTAAACCAAGAGACCCAGTACTTC,CASSLTGTVNQETQYF
TRBJ1-5,few,TRBV5-1,-,TGCGCCAGCAGCTTAGGAGGGACCAACAATCAGCCCCAGCATTTT,CASSLGGTNNQPQHF
TRBJ1-1,once,TRBV5-6,TRBD1,TGTGCCAGCAGCTTGGCACAGGGGAGTGTTCGGGACACTGAAGCTTTCTTT,CASSLAQGSVRDTEAFF
TRBJ1-6,-,TRBV19,-,TGTGCCAGTAGTATAGGGACACCGAAGTTCAATTCACCCCTCCACTTT,CASSIGTPKFNSPLHF
TRBJ2-7,-,TRBV30,-,TGTGCCTGGAGTGCCTCGGGCTACGAGCAGTACTTC,CAWSASGYEQYF
TRBJ2-5,few,TRBV9,TRBD2,TGTGCCAGCAGCCAAGCGGGGGGTAATCAAGAGACCCAGTACTTC,CASSQAGGNQETQYF
TRBJ1-4,-,TRBV28,-,TGTGCCAGCAGCCTACTCGGGGGGAAAGGGGAAAAACTGTTTTTT,CASSLLGGKGEKLFF
TRBJ2-7,few,TRBV18,-,TGTGCCAGCTCACCAACGACGGAACCGACTTTCTACGAGCAGTACTTC,CASSPTTEPTFYEQYF
TRBJ1-1,-,TRBV15,-,TGTGCCACCAGCAGATCCTATACATTGAACACTGAAGCTTTCTTT,CATSRSYTLNTEAFF
TRBJ2-7,few,TRBV9,TRBD1,TGTGCCAGCAGCTCTCGACAGGGCTACGAGCAGTACTTC,CASSSRQGYEQYF
TRBJ1-5,few,TRBV25-1,TRBD1,TGTGCCAGCAGTGAGGCCCGGGGAGGGGGCCATCAGCCCCAGCATTTT,CASSEARGGGHQPQHF
TRBJ2-7,-,TRBV5-1,-,TGCGCCAGCAGCCCACTAATAAGCTCCTACGAGCAGTACTTC,CASSPLISSYEQYF
TRBJ1-5,-,TRBV5-1,-,TGCGCCAGCAGCTTGGGAGGGGCTAGCAATCAGCCCCAGCATTTT,CASSLGGASNQPQHF
TRBJ2-1,few,TRBV18,TRBD2,TGTGCCAGCTCCTCAGGAGCCGGGACTAGGACTTCGAATGAGCAGTTCTTC,CASSSGAGTRTSNEQFF
TRBJ2-3,few,TRBV7-9,-,TGTGCCAGCAACCTGGCAAGGGGGAGCACAGATACGCAGTATTTT,CASNLARGSTDTQYF
TRBJ1-2,few,TRBV12-2,-,TGTGCAAGTCGTCTTAGGGGCGGGGGCCCCGACTATGGCTACACCTTC,CASRLRGGGPDYGYTF
TRBJ2-1,few,TRBV9,TRBD2,TGTGCCAGCAGCGCAACCGGGACTAGCGGGGGTTACACCTACAATGAGCAGTTCTTC,CASSATGTSGGYTYNEQFF
TRBJ1-2,few,TRBV4-3,TRBD1,TGCGCCAGCAGCCAAGAGATGGCAGGGGGCGCGTCTGGCTACACCTTC,CASSQEMAGGASGYTF
TRBJ1-6,few,TRBV5-1,-,TGCGCCAGCAGCCCGGGAGAGCCACGGAGGGTTTCACCCCTCCACTTT,CASSPGEPRRVSPLHF
TRBJ2-4,few,TRBV2,-,TGTGCCAGCAGTTATCAAGCGGAAAACATTCAGTACTTC,CASSYQAENIQYF
TRBJ1-1,few,TRBV6-5,-,TGTGCCAGCAGTTATGGTGGGAGGTACACTGAAGCTTTCTTT,CASSYGGRYTEAFF
TRBJ2-1,-,TRBV7-7,-,TGTGCAATTTCCGGGGGGCCGAAATCCTACAATGAGCAGTTCTTC,CAISGGPKSYNEQFF
TRBJ1-2,-,TRBV2,-,TGTGCCAGCAGAACGGACAGAGGCCCCTATGGCTACACCTTC,CASRTDRGPYGYTF
TRBJ1-1,-,TRBV29-1,-,TGCAGCGGGGGACGGGAGAACACTGAAGCTTTCTTT,CSGGRENTEAFF
TRBJ1-4,few,TRBV11-2,-,TGTGCCAGCAGCACACAGATGACAGGCGGAAATGAAAAACTGTTTTTT,CASSTQMTGGNEKLFF
TRBJ1-2,few,TRBV2,-,TGTGCCAGCACCGAGGGGCGGTACTATGGCTACACCTTC,CASTEGRYYGYTF
TRBJ1-5,-,TRBV7-9,-,TGTGCCAGCAGCTTAGCGCCGGGGGGCAATCAGCCCCAGCATTTT,CASSLAPGGNQPQHF
TRBJ2-7,few,TRBV7-2,-,TGTGCCAGCAGCTTAGGCGGTTGGGCAACAGAGTTC,CASSLGGWATEF
TRBJ2-5,-,TRBV28,TRBD1,TGTGCCAGCAGGCCTACAGGGGGGGAGACCCAGTACTTC,CASRPTGGETQYF
TRBJ1-3,-,TRBV9,-,TGTGCCAGCAGCGTAGCTAACCCAGACTCTGGAAACACCATATATTTT,CASSVANPDSGNTIYF
TRBJ2-5,few,TRBV5-1,TRBD1,TGCGCCAGCAGCTTGGCCGGGACAGCGACTCAAGAGACCCAGTACTTC,CASSLAGTATQETQYF
TRBJ1-2,few,TRBV28,-,TGTGCCTCTTCACCAGATAACTATGGCTACACCTTC,CASSPDNYGYTF
TRBJ2-1,-,TRBV9,TRBD2,TGTGCCAGCAGCTCCAGCGGGGGGGCGTACAATGAGCAGTTCTTC,CASSSSGGAYNEQFF
TRBJ2-7,few,TRBV19,TRBD1,TGTGCCAGTAGTATAGGGACAGGGACATACGAGCAGTACTTC,CASSIGTGTYEQYF
TRBJ1-4,-,TRBV30,-,TGTGCCTGGAGTGATAACCGTATGCGTGAAAAACTGTTTTTT,CAWSDNRMREKLFF
TRBJ1-3,-,TRBV4-3,-,TGCGCCAGCAGCCAAGATTTGGGTGGAAACACCATATATTTT,CASSQDLGGNTIYF
TRBJ1-1,-,TRBV6-6,-,TGTGCCAGCAACCCTTGGGGGGGGTGGACTGAAGCTTTCTTT,CASNPWGGWTEAFF
TRBJ2-3,few,TRBV5-1,-,TGCGCCAGCAGGCGGGGGCCGGGGAGCACAGATACGCAGTATTTT,CASRRGPGSTDTQYF
TRBJ1-1,few,TRBV13,-,TGTGCCAGCAGCCTATGGACCCAGGAAGCTTTCTTT,CASSLWTQEAFF
TRBJ1-2,-,TRBV27,-,TGTGCCAGCAGTTTAAGGTATAACAGGGAAGTGGACTATAGCTACACCTTC,CASSLRYNREVDYSYTF
TRBJ2-3,few,TRBV19,-,TGTGCCAGTAGTATTCGAGGAGATACGCAGTATTTT,CASSIRGDTQYF
TRBJ2-1,few,TRBV18,-,TGTGCCAGCTCACCACAGGTGATGGATGAGCAGTTCTTC,CASSPQVMDEQFF
TRBJ2-1,few,TRBV4-3,-,TGCGCCAGCAGCCAAGCTGCGGCTAGCTCCTACAATGAGCAGTTCTTC,CASSQAAASSYNEQFF
TRBJ1-2,few,TRBV20-1,-,TGCAGTGCCCGACAGTATGGCTACACCTTC,CSARQYGYTF
TRBJ1-4,few,TRBV30,-,TGTGCCTGGAGCCAACAGGATGAAAAACTGTTTTTT,CAWSQQDEKLFF
TRBJ2-7,-,TRBV14,-,TGTGCCAGCAGCCAACAGGGGATCGAGGTGCAGTACTTC,CASSQQGIEVQYF
TRBJ2-5,few,TRBV6-5,-,TGTGCCATTAGGGACTCCCTCGGAGAGACCCAGTACTTC,CAIRDSLGETQYF
TRBJ1-5,-,TRBV29-1,-,TGCAGAGTAATAAGGGTAGAATGGTATCAGCCCCAGCATTTT,CRVIRVEWYQPQHF